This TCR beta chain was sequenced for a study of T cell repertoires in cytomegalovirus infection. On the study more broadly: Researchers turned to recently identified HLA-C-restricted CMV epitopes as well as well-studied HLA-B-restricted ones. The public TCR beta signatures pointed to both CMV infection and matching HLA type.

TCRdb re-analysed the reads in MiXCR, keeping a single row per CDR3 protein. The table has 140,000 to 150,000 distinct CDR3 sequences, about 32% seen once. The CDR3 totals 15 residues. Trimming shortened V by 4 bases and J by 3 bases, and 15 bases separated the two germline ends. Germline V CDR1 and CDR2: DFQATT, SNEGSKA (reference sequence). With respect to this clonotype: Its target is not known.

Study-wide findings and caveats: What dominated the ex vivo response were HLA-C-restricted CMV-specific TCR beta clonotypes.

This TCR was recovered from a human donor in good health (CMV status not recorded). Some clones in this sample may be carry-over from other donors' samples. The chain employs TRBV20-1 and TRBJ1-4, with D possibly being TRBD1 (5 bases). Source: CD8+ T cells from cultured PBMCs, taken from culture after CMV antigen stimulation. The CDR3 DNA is TGCAGTGCTACCGACTTATGGGGGGCTAATGAAAAACTGTTTTTT. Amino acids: CSATDLWGANEKLFF.